This T cell receptor beta chain is from a study of OX40 agonist ivuxolimab in advanced cancers. Looking at the study overall: Every 2 weeks, patients got intravenous ivuxolimab at one of six dose levels (0.01-10 mg/kg).

Profiled with immunoSEQ multiplex PCR; TCRdb holds only in-frame clones, not every one. The sample lists around 79,000 clones; about nine tenths were seen once. Note on this clone: Its antigen is unknown.

The CDR3 is made up of 14 amino acids. Trimming left V 10 bases short and J 4 bases short, with 17 bases between. Per germline, CDR1 MDHEN and CDR2 SYDVKM. Findings and limits, study-wide: The 0.1-3.0 mg/kg partial responders had among the lowest clonal expansion. Dosing at 0.1 to 3.0 mg/kg was accompanied by clonal expansion of CD4+ and CD8+ blood T cells by week 6. The expanded peripheral T cells' antigen specificity was not determined.

The sample in question was CD4+ or CD8+ T cells sorted from blood, obtained in a trial of the OX40 agonist ivuxolimab. The TCR comes from an adult with an advanced solid tumor such as melanoma, head and neck, liver or kidney cancer. The V gene is TRBV28, the J gene TRBJ2-1; weak D call: TRBD1 (6 bases). CDR3 loop: CATQPGQPYNEQFF. CDR3 DNA sequence: TGTGCCACTCAACCGGGACAACCTTACAATGAGCAGTTCTTC. The whole variable domain, filled in from reference TRBV28 and TRBJ2-1, reads DVKVTQSSRYLVKRTGEKVFLECVQDMDHENMFWYRQDPGLGLRLIYFSYDVKMKEKGDIPEGYSVSREKKERFSLILESASTNQTSMYLCATQPGQPYNEQFFGPGTRLTVL.